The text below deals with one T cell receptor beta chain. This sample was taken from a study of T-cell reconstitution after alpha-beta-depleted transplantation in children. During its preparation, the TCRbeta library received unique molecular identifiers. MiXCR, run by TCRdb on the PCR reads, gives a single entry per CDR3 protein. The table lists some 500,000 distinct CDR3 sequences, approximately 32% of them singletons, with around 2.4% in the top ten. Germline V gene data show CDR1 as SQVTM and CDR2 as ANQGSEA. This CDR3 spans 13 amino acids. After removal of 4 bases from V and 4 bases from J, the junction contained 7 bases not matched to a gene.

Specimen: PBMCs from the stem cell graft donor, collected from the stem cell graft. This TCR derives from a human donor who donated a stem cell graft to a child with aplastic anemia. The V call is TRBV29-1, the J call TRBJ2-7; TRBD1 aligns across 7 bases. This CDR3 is CSVVLGTAYEQYF. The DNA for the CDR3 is TGCAGCGTTGTACTCGGGACAGCGTACGAGCAGTACTTC.